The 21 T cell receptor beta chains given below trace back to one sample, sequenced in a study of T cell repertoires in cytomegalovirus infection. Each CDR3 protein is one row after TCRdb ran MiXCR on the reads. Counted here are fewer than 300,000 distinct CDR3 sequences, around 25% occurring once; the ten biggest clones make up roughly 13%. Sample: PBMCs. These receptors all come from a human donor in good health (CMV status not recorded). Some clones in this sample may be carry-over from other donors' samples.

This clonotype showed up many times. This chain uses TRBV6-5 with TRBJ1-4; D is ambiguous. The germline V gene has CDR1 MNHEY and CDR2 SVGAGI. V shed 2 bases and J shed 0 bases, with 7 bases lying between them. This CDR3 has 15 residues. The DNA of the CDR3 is TGTGCCAGCAGTTACCTCGATACAACTAATGAAAAACTGTTTTTT. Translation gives CASSYLDTTNEKLFF.

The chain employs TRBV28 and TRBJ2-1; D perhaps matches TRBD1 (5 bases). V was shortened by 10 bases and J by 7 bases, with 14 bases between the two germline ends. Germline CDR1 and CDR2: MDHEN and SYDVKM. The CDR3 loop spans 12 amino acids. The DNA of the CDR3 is TGTGCCACAGGGTCGATGGGGAATGAGCAGTTCTTC. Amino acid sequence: CATGSMGNEQFF.

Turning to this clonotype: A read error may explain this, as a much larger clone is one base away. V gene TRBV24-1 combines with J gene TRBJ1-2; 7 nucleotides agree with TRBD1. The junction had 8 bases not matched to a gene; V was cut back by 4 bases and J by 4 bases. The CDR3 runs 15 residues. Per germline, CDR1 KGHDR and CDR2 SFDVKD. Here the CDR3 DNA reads TGTGCCACCAGTGACCCAGGGGGAGAGGGCTATGGCTACACCTTC. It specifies CATSDPGGEGYGYTF.

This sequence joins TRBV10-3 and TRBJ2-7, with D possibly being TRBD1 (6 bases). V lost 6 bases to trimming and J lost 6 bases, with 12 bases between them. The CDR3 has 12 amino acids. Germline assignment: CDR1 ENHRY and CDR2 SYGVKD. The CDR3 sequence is CAIRPPRGEQYF. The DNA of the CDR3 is TGTGCCATCAGACCACCCAGGGGCGAGCAGTACTTC.

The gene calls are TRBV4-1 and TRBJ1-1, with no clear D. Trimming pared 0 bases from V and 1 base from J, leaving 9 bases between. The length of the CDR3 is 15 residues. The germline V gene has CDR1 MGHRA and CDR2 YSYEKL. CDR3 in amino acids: CASSQDFARNTEAFF. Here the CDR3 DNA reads TGCGCCAGCAGCCAAGATTTCGCACGGAACACTGAAGCTTTCTTT.

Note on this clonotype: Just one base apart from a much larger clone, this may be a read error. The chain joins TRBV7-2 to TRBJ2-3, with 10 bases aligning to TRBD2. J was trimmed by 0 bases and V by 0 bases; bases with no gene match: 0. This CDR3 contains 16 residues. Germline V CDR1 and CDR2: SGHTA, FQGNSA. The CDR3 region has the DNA TGTGCCAGCAGCTTAGCGACTAGCGGGAGCACAGATACGCAGTATTTT. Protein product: CASSLATSGSTDTQYF.

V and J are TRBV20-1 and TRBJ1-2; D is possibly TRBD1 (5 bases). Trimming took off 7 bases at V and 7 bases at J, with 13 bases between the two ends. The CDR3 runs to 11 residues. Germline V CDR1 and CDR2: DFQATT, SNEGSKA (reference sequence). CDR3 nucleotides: TGCAGTGGGAGACAGATATCTGGCTACACCTTC. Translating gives CSGRQISGYTF.

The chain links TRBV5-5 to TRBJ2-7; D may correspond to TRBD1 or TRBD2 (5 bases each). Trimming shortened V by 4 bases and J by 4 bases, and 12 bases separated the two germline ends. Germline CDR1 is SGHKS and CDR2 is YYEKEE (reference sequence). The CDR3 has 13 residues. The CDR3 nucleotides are TGTGCCAGCAGCAAAGGGACGTATTACGAGCAGTACTTC. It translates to CASSKGTYYEQYF.

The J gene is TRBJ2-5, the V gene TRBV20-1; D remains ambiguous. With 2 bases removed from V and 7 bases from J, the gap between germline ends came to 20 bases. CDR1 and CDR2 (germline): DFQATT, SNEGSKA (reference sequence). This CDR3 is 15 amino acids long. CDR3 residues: CSARPPRGGPRTQYF. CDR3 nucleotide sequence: TGCAGTGCTAGACCCCCCCGCGGTGGCCCAAGGACCCAGTACTTC.

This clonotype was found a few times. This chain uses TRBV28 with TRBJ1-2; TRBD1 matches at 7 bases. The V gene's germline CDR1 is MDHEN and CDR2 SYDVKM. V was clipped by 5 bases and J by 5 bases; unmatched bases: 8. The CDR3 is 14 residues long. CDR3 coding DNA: TGTGCCAGCAGTCTCATAGGGGGCGCTTATGGCTACACCTTC. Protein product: CASSLIGGAYGYTF.

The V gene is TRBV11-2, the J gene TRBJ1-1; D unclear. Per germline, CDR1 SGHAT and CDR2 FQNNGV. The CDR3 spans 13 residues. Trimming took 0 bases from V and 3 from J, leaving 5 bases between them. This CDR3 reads CASSLDQHTEAFF. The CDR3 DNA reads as TGTGCCAGCAGCTTAGATCAGCACACTGAAGCTTTCTTT.

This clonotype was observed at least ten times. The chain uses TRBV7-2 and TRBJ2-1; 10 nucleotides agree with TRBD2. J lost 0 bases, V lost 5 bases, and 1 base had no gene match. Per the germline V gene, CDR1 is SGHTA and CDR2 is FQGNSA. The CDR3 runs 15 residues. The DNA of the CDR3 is TGTGCCAGCAGCCCTAGCGGGAGCTCCTACAATGAGCAGTTCTTC. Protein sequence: CASSPSGSSYNEQFF.

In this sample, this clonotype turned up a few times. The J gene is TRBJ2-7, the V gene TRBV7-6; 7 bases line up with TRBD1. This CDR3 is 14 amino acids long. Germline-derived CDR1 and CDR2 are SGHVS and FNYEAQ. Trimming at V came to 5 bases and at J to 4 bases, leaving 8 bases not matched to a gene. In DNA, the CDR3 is TGTGCCAGCAGCCTTGCAGGGGGAAAGTACGAGCAGTACTTC. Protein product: CASSLAGGKYEQYF.

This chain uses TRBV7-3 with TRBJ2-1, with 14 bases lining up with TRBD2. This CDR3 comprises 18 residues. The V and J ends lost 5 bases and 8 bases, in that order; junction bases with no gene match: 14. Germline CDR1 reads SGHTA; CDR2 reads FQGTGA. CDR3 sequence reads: CASSVKRLAGGLGDEQFF. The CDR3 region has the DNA TGTGCCAGCAGCGTTAAGCGACTAGCGGGGGGGTTGGGGGATGAGCAGTTCTTC.

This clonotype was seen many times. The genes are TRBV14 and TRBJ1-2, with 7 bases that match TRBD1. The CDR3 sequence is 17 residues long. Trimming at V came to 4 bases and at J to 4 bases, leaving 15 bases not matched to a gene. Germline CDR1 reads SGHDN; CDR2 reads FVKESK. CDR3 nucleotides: TGTGCCAGCAGCCCCTTGACCACAGGGGCCTTACGCTATGGCTACACCTTC. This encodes CASSPLTTGALRYGYTF.

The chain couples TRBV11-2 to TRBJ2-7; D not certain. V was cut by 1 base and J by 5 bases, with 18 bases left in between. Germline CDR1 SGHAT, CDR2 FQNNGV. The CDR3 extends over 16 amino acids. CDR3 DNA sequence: TGTGCCAGCAGCTTAGTTGGACGGGCCAGGTTCCACGAGCAGTACTTC. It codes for CASSLVGRARFHEQYF.

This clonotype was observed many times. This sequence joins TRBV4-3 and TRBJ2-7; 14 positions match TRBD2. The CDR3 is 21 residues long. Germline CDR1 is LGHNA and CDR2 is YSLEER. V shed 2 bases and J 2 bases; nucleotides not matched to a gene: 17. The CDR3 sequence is CASSQPTSGRAFRPEPYEQYV. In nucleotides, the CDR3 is TGCGCCAGCAGCCAACCGACTAGCGGGAGGGCCTTCCGGCCGGAGCCCTACGAGCAGTACGTC.

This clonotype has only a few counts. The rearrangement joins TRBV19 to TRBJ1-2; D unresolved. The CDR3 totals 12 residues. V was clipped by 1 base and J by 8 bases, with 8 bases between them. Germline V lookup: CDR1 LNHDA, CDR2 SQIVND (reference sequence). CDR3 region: CASSIGGIGYTF. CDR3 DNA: TGTGCCAGTAGTATAGGCGGAATCGGCTACACCTTC.

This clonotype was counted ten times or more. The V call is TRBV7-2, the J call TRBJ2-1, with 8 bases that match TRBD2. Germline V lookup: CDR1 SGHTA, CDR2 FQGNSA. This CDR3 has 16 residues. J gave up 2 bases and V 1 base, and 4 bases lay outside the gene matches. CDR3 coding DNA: TGTGCCAGCAGCTTAGGGGGGACTAGTCCCTACAATGAGCAGTTCTTC. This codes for CASSLGGTSPYNEQFF.

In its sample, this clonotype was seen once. In DNA, the CDR3 is TGCAGCGTTGCCGGTGGGGACAGAAGAAAACTGTTTTTT. Its protein is CSVAGGDRRKLFF. The chain has TRBV29-1 and TRBJ1-4, with 7 bases fitting TRBD1. The CDR3 covers 13 residues. The V gene's germline CDR1 is SQVTM and CDR2 ANQGSEA. V lost 4 bases to trimming and J lost 10 bases; unmatched junction nucleotides: 9.

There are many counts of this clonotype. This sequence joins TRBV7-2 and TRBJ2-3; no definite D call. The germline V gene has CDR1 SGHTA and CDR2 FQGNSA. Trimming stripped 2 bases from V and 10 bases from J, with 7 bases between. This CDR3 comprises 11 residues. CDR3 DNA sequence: TGTGCCAGCAGCTTACAGTCGCCGCAGTATTTT. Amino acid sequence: CASSLQSPQYF.